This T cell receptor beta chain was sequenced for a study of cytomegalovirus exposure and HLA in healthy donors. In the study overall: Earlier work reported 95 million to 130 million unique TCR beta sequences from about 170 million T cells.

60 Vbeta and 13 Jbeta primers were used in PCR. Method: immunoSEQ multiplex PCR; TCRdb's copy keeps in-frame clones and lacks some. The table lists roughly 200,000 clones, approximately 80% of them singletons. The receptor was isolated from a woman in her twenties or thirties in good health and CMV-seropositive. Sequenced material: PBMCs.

CDR3 loop: CATSGLEKTQYF. Here the CDR3 DNA reads TGTGCCACCTCTGGGCTCGAAAAGACCCAGTACTTC. V usage is TRBV2 and J usage is TRBJ2-5; D is unresolved. This CDR3 has 12 residues. Germline CDR1 SNHLY, CDR2 FYNNEI. The V end lost 10 bases, the J end lost 6 bases, and 15 bases lay between the germline ends.